The clone carrying this TCR beta chain was observed a handful of times. Antigen specificity is unknown. Distinct nucleotide sequences in the sample also encode this CDR3. Expressed TCRB transcripts got sequenced, as all isolated RNA was reverse transcribed. Method: immunoSEQ multiplex PCR; TCRdb's copy keeps in-frame clones and lacks some. The table records approximately 600,000 clones, around 11% of them present only once. V trimming: 5 bases; J trimming: 3 bases; junction bases outside the gene matches: 4. The germline V gene has CDR1 SQVTM and CDR2 ANQGSEA. The CDR3 has 12 residues. This entry belongs to a study of beta chain features in type 1 diabetes. The study, taken as a whole, reports: Shortening of TCRB CDR3s, moderate but significant, appeared in all four CD4+ subsets of Type 1 diabetes patients.

This sequence originates from a young man with type 1 diabetes. The specimen was naive CD4+ T cells from blood. The rearrangement uses TRBV29-1 and TRBJ2-7; TRBD1 agrees at 7 bases. The CDR3, as DNA: TGCAGCGTTCCGGGACAGAACTACGAGCAGTACTTC. This translates into CSVPGQNYEQYF.